Shown below are 25 T cell receptor beta chains from a single sample sequenced in a study of shared clonotypes between healthy human individuals. Terminally differentiated effector memory CD45RA+ cells were excluded from the naive CD8 cells, which were CD45RO-negative and positively selected for CCR7. Sequenced by immunoSEQ multiplex PCR; TCRdb stores in-frame clones only, minus some. Among 550,000 to 650,000 clones, around 96% were seen once, and the ten largest hold approximately 0.1%. Sequenced sample: naive CD8+ T cells sorted from blood. The receptors derive from a woman younger than 45 in good health.

The V gene is TRBV19, the J gene TRBJ2-7; the match to TRBD1 covers 7 bases. Germline CDR1 and CDR2: LNHDA and SQIVND (reference sequence). Germline trimming cut 6 bases from V and 2 bases from J; bases unmatched to any gene: 10. The CDR3 runs to 15 residues. CDR3 sequence: CASRVRDRGTYEQYF. CDR3 nucleotide sequence: TGTGCCAGTAGGGTTAGGGACAGAGGCACCTACGAGCAGTACTTC. Full variable domain (outside the CDR3, taken from reference TRBV19 and TRBJ2-7): DGGITQSPKYLFRKEGQNVTLSCEQNLNHDAMYWYRQDPGQGLRLIYYSQIVNDFQKGDIAEGYSVSREKKESFPLTVTSAQKNPTAFYLCASRVRDRGTYEQYFGPGTRLTVT.

The genes are TRBV2 and TRBJ1-2; TRBD1 aligns across 7 bases. The CDR3 length is 16 residues. Germline loops: CDR1 SNHLY, CDR2 FYNNEI. V was pared by 6 bases and J by 1 base, with 11 bases of the junction left unmatched. The chain's CDR3 is CASSRPGTVLNYGYTF. The DNA of the CDR3 is TGTGCCAGCAGCCGTCCCGGGACAGTTCTTAACTATGGCTACACCTTC.

The chain links TRBV25-1 to TRBJ2-1; a possible D gene is TRBD2 (6 bases). With 6 bases removed from V and 11 bases from J, the gap between germline ends came to 17 bases. Germline-derived CDR1 and CDR2 are MGHDK and SYGVNS. The CDR3 spans 13 residues. This CDR3 reads CASSDWDLAKQFF. DNA for the CDR3: TGTGCCAGCAGCGACTGGGACTTAGCCAAGCAGTTCTTC.

The rearrangement links TRBV7-9 to TRBJ2-7; 9 bases map to TRBD1. Germline lookup yields CDR1 SEHNR and CDR2 FQNEAQ (reference sequence). The J segment lost 4 bases and the V segment lost 3 bases, leaving 7 bases of the junction unmatched. The CDR3 runs 15 residues. The CDR3 loop is CASSFPGQGLYEQYF. CDR3 DNA: TGTGCCAGCAGCTTCCCGGGACAGGGTCTATACGAGCAGTACTTC.

V is TRBV2 and J is TRBJ2-2; D possibly corresponds to TRBD2 (6 bases). This CDR3 comprises 17 residues. Germline CDR1 and CDR2: SNHLY and FYNNEI. Trimming cost V 1 base and J 4 bases, with 16 bases left between them. Here the CDR3 DNA reads TGTGCCAGCAGTGAAGGCCTACCCCTCGGGGGCACCGGGGAGCTGTTTTTT. This gives the protein CASSEGLPLGGTGELFF.

The J gene is TRBJ1-1, the V gene TRBV29-1; D unresolved. The V end lost 0 bases, the J end lost 4 bases, and 6 bases lay between the germline ends. The CDR3 is made up of 12 amino acids. The V gene's germline CDR1 is SQVTM and CDR2 ANQGSEA. DNA for the CDR3: TGCAGCGTTGAAGATCCCCTCACTGAAGCTTTCTTT. This gives the protein CSVEDPLTEAFF.

This chain connects TRBV6-1 to TRBJ1-5; D not certain. The V gene's germline CDR1 is MNHNS and CDR2 SASEGT. The CDR3 has 14 residues. Trimming pared 6 bases from V and 7 bases from J, leaving 16 bases between. The DNA for the CDR3 is TGTGCCAGCAGCCCTCGGGGTGGATACCAGCCCCAGCATTTT. This sequence encodes CASSPRGGYQPQHF.

This clone showed up just a few times. The rearrangement links TRBV6-5 to TRBJ2-5; D is uncertain. V was shortened by 6 bases and J by 0 bases, with 5 bases between the two germline ends. In germline, CDR1 is MNHEY, CDR2 SVGAGI. The CDR3 spans 12 residues. The CDR3 spells CASRGNQETQYF. CDR3 DNA sequence: TGTGCCAGCAGAGGGAACCAAGAGACCCAGTACTTC.

Of note for this clone: Other DNA sequences from this sample encode an identical CDR3 as well. The chain is built from TRBV7-9 and TRBJ2-7, with D unclear. Trimming pared 3 bases from V and 0 bases from J, leaving 6 bases between. This CDR3 spans 13 amino acids. The germline V gene has CDR1 SEHNR and CDR2 FQNEAQ (reference sequence). This chain's CDR3 is CASSLSSSYEQYF. The CDR3 DNA reads as TGTGCCAGCAGCTTGTCAAGCTCCTACGAGCAGTACTTC.

CDR3 sequence reads: CASSLSGGGYTDTQYF. CDR3 bases: TGTGCCAGCAGTTTATCTGGCGGGGGATACACAGATACGCAGTATTTT. This chain links TRBV27 with TRBJ2-3; 7 bases map to TRBD2. The CDR3 loop spans 16 amino acids. The V and J ends lost 0 bases and 2 bases, in that order; junction bases with no gene match: 5. Germline CDR1 is MNHEY and CDR2 is SMNVEV (reference sequence).

The genes are TRBV7-8 and TRBJ2-1; 7 bases are a match to TRBD2. Germline V gene lookup returns CDR1 SGHVS and CDR2 FQNEAQ. Unmatched junction bases numbered 6, after V lost 1 base and J lost 9 bases. This CDR3 has 14 residues. The CDR3 loop reads CASSLVSGASEQFF. The CDR3 DNA is TGTGCCAGCAGCTTAGTCAGCGGGGCAAGTGAGCAGTTCTTC.

Turning to this clone: Distinct nucleotide sequences in the sample also encode this CDR3. This chain links TRBV19 with TRBJ1-5; unclear D gene. V shed 0 bases and J shed 1 base, with 7 bases lying between them. The CDR3 has 15 amino acids. Germline V CDR1 and CDR2: LNHDA, SQIVND (reference sequence). Here the CDR3 reads CASSIDLDSNQPQHF. CDR3 coding DNA: TGTGCCAGTAGTATAGATCTCGACAGCAATCAGCCCCAGCATTTT.

J is TRBJ1-1 and V is TRBV7-2; D unresolved. CDR1 and CDR2 from the germline V gene are SGHTA and FQGNSA. Trimming removed 3 bases at V and 1 base at J, with 9 bases between. This CDR3 has 14 residues. CDR3 region: CASSFLEGNTEAFF. The DNA for the CDR3 is TGTGCCAGCAGCTTCCTGGAGGGGAACACTGAAGCTTTCTTT.

CDR3 DNA: TGTGCCAGCAGCGTAGGTCGCAATTACCCCTACAATGAGCAGTTCTTC. Translating gives CASSVGRNYPYNEQFF. The chain uses TRBV9 and TRBJ2-1; D unresolved. The CDR3 is 16 residues long. The germline gives CDR1 SGDLS, CDR2 YYNGEE. V was cut by 0 bases and J by 2 bases, with 12 bases left in between.

This chain links TRBV2 with TRBJ2-1; the match to TRBD2 covers 7 bases. The CDR3 totals 15 residues. CDR1 is SNHLY, CDR2 FYNNEI, per germline. V lost 7 bases and J lost 6; bases outside the gene matches: 12. The CDR3 DNA sequence: TGTGCCAGCACCCTGGGGAGGGAGACACGCAATGAGCAGTTCTTC. Protein product: CASTLGRETRNEQFF.

V gene TRBV5-4 combines with J gene TRBJ2-7; D uncertain. V was pared by 4 bases and J by 0 bases, with 8 bases between. CDR1 SGHNT and CDR2 YYREEE come from the germline V gene (reference sequence). The CDR3 sequence is 13 residues long. The CDR3: CASSLRSSYEQYF. The CDR3 DNA follows: TGTGCCAGCAGCCTGAGGAGCTCCTACGAGCAGTACTTC.

This clone was counted between two and nine times. V gene TRBV29-1 combines with J gene TRBJ1-1; 7 nucleotides line up with TRBD1. The CDR3 is 12 residues long. Germline values: CDR1 SQVTM, CDR2 ANQGSEA. The V and J ends lost 7 bases and 2 bases, in that order; junction bases with no gene match: 4. The CDR3 sequence is CSGIGGNTEAFF. CDR3 in DNA: TGCAGCGGAATAGGGGGCAACACTGAAGCTTTCTTT.

The chain joins TRBV2 to TRBJ2-6, with a possible D match to TRBD2 (6 bases). V lost 6 bases and J 2 bases, leaving 20 bases between the germline ends. Germline CDR1 SNHLY, CDR2 FYNNEI. The CDR3 consists of 18 residues. The CDR3 region has the DNA TGTGCCAGCAGCGTTGACAGACCTTTAGCGGCTGGGGCCAACGTCCTGACTTTC. Translated, it gives CASSVDRPLAAGANVLTF.

As concerns this clone: The same CDR3 can be traced to other DNA sequences in this sample. This chain connects TRBV28 to TRBJ2-2, with 9 nucleotides matching TRBD1. CDR3 length equals 14 residues. Trimming cost V 6 bases and J 5 bases; bases outside gene matches: 4. Looked up from germline, CDR1 is MDHEN and CDR2 is SYDVKM. The CDR3 region is CASSETGGTGELFF. CDR3 nucleotides: TGTGCCAGCAGCGAGACAGGGGGGACCGGGGAGCTGTTTTTT.

The chain combines TRBV6-5 with TRBJ1-1; D call uncertain. Germline V gene sequence: CDR1 MNHEY, CDR2 SVGAGI. Trimming took off 6 bases at V and 2 bases at J, with 13 bases between the two ends. This CDR3 is 14 amino acids long. CDR3: CASSPGGENTEAFF. The CDR3 bases are TGTGCCAGCAGCCCCGGTGGGGAAAACACTGAAGCTTTCTTT.

A word on this clone: The same CDR3 is also encoded by other DNA sequences in this sample. The chain joins TRBV28 to TRBJ2-1, with D hard to call. The CDR3 has 14 amino acids. Trimming took 3 bases from V and 4 from J, leaving 10 bases between them. Germline V gene lookup returns CDR1 MDHEN and CDR2 SYDVKM. Written as DNA, the CDR3 is TGTGCCAGCAGTTTCCCTTCCTCGTACAATGAGCAGTTCTTC. Its translation is CASSFPSSYNEQFF.

This clone was seen once. This sequence joins TRBV2 and TRBJ2-1, with 9 bases fitting TRBD2. The germline V gene has CDR1 SNHLY and CDR2 FYNNEI. The CDR3 runs 15 residues. Trimming cost V 7 bases and J 2 bases; bases outside gene matches: 6. CDR3 bases: TGTGCCAGCACCATAGCGGGGGCCCCCTACAATGAGCAGTTCTTC. Translated, it gives CASTIAGAPYNEQFF.

This sequence joins TRBV10-3 and TRBJ2-4, with D tentatively TRBD1 (6 bases). From germline, CDR1 is ENHRY and CDR2 SYGVKD. The V gene lost 10 bases and the J gene lost 1 base, with 8 bases spanning the gap. There are 12 residues in the CDR3. CDR3 nucleotides: TGTGCCACAGGACAGGCCAAAAACATTCAGTACTTC. Translated, it gives CATGQAKNIQYF.

V and J are TRBV11-2 and TRBJ2-7; D remains ambiguous. V was pared by 1 base and J by 1 base, with 11 bases between. Germline V gene lookup returns CDR1 SGHAT and CDR2 FQNNGV. The CDR3 is made up of 15 amino acids. CDR3 bases: TGTGCCAGCAGCTTAGCCTTTGGGATTTCCTACGAGCAGTACTTC. Its protein is CASSLAFGISYEQYF.

This chain links TRBV10-3 with TRBJ2-7; no reliable D call. The V gene's germline CDR1 is ENHRY and CDR2 SYGVKD. The CDR3 extends over 13 amino acids. The germline V and J ends were trimmed by 5 bases and 0 bases, with 8 bases remaining between them. The CDR3 sequence: CAISTTPSYEQYF. CDR3 nucleotide sequence: TGTGCCATCAGTACGACACCCTCCTACGAGCAGTACTTC.